The present T cell receptor beta chain was sequenced within a study of metastatic and nonmetastatic thyroid tumors. At the level of the study: Repertoire data that came from the blood and tumor or nodule tissue of malignant and benign thyroid patients were compared.

Each patient came to thyroid surgery without any prior treatment (of any kind). This clone appeared many times. Its antigen is currently unknown. Original analysis: Between-group CDR3 differences, defined by clinicopathological status, yielded a distant-metastasis classifier for papillary thyroid cancer. With MiXCR, TCRdb called clones anew from the PCR reads. TCRdb, not the authors, supplied the V and J calls. The table shows under 30,000 clones, with 16% occurring only once. Study conclusions and caveats: Benign nodules reportedly had significantly lower TCR beta diversity than malignant thyroid tumors in blood and tumor.

CDR3 length: 14 residues. V lost 8 bases, J lost 5 bases, and 22 bases lay in between. CDR1 GTSNPN and CDR2 SVGIG come from the germline V gene (reference sequence). The sequence was collected from a male donor with papillary thyroid cancer or a benign thyroid nodule (not recorded which). Some clones in this sample may be carry-over from other donors' samples. The chain uses TRBV30 and TRBJ2-7, with D perhaps assigned TRBD1 or TRBD2 (6 bases each). The sample comprised blood. CDR3 in DNA: TGTGCCGGGGGGCTGGGACCCCCACCCAACGAGCAGTACTTC. Translation gives CAGGLGPPPNEQYF. The complete variable domain, with remaining parts taken from reference TRBV30 and TRBJ2-7, reads SQTIHQWPATLVQPVGSPLSLECTVEGTSNPNLYWYRQAAGRGLQLLFYSVGIGQISSEVPQNLSASRPQDRQFILSSKKLLLSDSGFYLCAGGLGPPPNEQYFGPGTRLTVT.